In this sample, the clone carrying this T cell receptor beta chain turned up once. This CDR3 is 16 amino acids long. With V trimmed by 5 bases and J by 1 base, 9 bases remained unmatched. Germline V gene sequence: CDR1 SGHVS, CDR2 FNYEAQ. This sample is part of a study of cytotoxic CD8 clonotypes in ibrutinib-treated CLL. Sequencing used immunoSEQ multiplex PCR; TCRdb keeps in-frame clones, though not all of them. Of some 300,000 clones listed, about 77% are singletons. The sequencing used PBMCs, collected before ibrutinib treatment. The rearrangement links TRBV7-6 to TRBJ2-3, with 7 bases matching TRBD1. This sequence was found in a human donor with chronic lymphocytic leukemia. The CDR3 spells CASSPRGGFGTDTQYF. The CDR3 bases are TGTGCCAGCAGCCCACGAGGGGGCTTCGGCACAGATACGCAGTATTTT. The whole variable domain, remainder taken from reference TRBV7-6 and TRBJ2-3, is GAGVSQSPRYKVTKRGQDVALRCDPISGHVSLYWYRQALGQGPEFLTYFNYEAQQDKSGLPNDRFSAERPEGSISTLTIQRTEQRDSAMYRCASSPRGGFGTDTQYFGPGTRLTVL.